The rows below give T cell receptor beta chains drawn from one sample of a study of blood T cell repertoires in COVID-19. This table comes from immunoSEQ multiplex PCR, and its TCRdb copy is limited to in-frame clones, with some not included. The sample contains 200,000 to 300,000 clones, around four fifths of which appear only once. The source material was peripheral blood. These receptors all come from a woman between 55 and 75 years old with active or convalescent COVID-19. CDR3s include the opening cysteine and the closing phenylalanine or tryptophan. Each record gives: CDR3 DNA, CDR3 protein, V gene, clone size, J gene, D gene. The D gene is left open where the match is weak. Part of the rows lack a size; the others show once, few, many or a class for expanded clones.

DNA: TGTGCCAGTAGTCCCGGGACTAACACAGATACGCAGTATTTT
CDR3: CASSPGTNTDTQYF
V: TRBV19
size: .
J: TRBJ2-3
D: TRBD2

DNA: TGTGCCAGTAGTATCTCCGGGACAGGGATCGAGACCCAGTACTTC
CDR3: CASSISGTGIETQYF
V: TRBV19
size: once
J: TRBJ2-5
D: TRBD1

DNA: TGTGCCAGCAGCTGGGGGAGGGAACTTAGCAATCAGCCCCAGCATTTT
CDR3: CASSWGRELSNQPQHF
V: TRBV5-8
size: .
J: TRBJ1-5
D: .

DNA: TGTGCCAGCAGCTTGACTAGCGGGGGGGGCACCGGGGAGCTGTTTTTT
CDR3: CASSLTSGGGTGELFF
V: TRBV11-2
size: .
J: TRBJ2-2
D: TRBD2

DNA: TGCGCCAGCAGCCCCTCGACAGGGTTGGAGACCCAGTACTTC
CDR3: CASSPSTGLETQYF
V: TRBV4-1
size: .
J: TRBJ2-5
D: TRBD1

DNA: TGTGCCAGCAGCCTAAGGTTAGCGGGAGCGTCAGATACGCAGTATTTT
CDR3: CASSLRLAGASDTQYF
V: TRBV11-3
size: .
J: TRBJ2-3
D: TRBD2

DNA: TGCAGCGTTGGGCGGGAGCAGGGTGAGCAGTTCTTC
CDR3: CSVGREQGEQFF
V: TRBV29-1
size: once
J: TRBJ2-1
D: TRBD2

DNA: TGTGCCAGCAGCTTACGCGGGAAGGGTGGCGGCTACACCTTC
CDR3: CASSLRGKGGGYTF
V: TRBV5-8
size: few
J: TRBJ1-2
D: .

DNA: TGTGCCAGTAGTATAGGAGGGCTTCATGGCTACACCTTC
CDR3: CASSIGGLHGYTF
V: TRBV19
size: .
J: TRBJ1-2
D: .

DNA: TGCGCCAGCAGCTATCCGGGACTAGGGACAGATACGCAGTATTTT
CDR3: CASSYPGLGTDTQYF
V: TRBV5-1
size: .
J: TRBJ2-3
D: TRBD2

DNA: TGTGCCAGCAGCTTAAGCTCCACCTACGAGCAGTACTTC
CDR3: CASSLSSTYEQYF
V: TRBV5-4
size: .
J: TRBJ2-7
D: .

DNA: TGTGCCAGCAGCCAGGACAGGGGGCTGCAGCCCCAGCATTTT
CDR3: CASSQDRGLQPQHF
V: TRBV4-2
size: few
J: TRBJ1-5
D: TRBD1

DNA: TGTGCCAGCAGCTTCGGGGGTGGGGCGAACACTGAAGCTTTCTTT
CDR3: CASSFGGGANTEAFF
V: TRBV7-9
size: .
J: TRBJ1-1
D: .

DNA: TGTGCCACTCGACAGGGGACCCAAGCGAACACCGGGGAGCTGTTTTTT
CDR3: CATRQGTQANTGELFF
V: TRBV19
size: .
J: TRBJ2-2
D: TRBD1

DNA: TGTGCCAGCGAGACAGGGCTGAACACTGAAGCTTTCTTT
CDR3: CASETGLNTEAFF
V: TRBV2
size: .
J: TRBJ1-1
D: TRBD1

DNA: TGTGCCACCAATCGGGAGATATCCACAGATACGCAGTATTTT
CDR3: CATNREISTDTQYF
V: TRBV15
size: .
J: TRBJ2-3
D: .

DNA: TGTGCCATCAGCGACCGAGCGGGAGGGAACAATGAGCAGTTCTTC
CDR3: CAISDRAGGNNEQFF
V: TRBV10-3
size: .
J: TRBJ2-1
D: TRBD2

DNA: TGTGCCAGCAGCTTAGGGCAGTTTTCTCCCCTCCACTTT
CDR3: CASSLGQFSPLHF
V: TRBV11-2
size: .
J: TRBJ1-6
D: .

DNA: TGTGCCAGCAGTTACCGTACAGGGGGGCGAAGCTCCTACAATGAGCAGTTCTTC
CDR3: CASSYRTGGRSSYNEQFF
V: TRBV25-1
size: once
J: TRBJ2-1
D: TRBD1

DNA: TGTGCCACCCCCCCCCTAGCGGGGCCGGTACACACCGGGGAGCTGTTTTTT
CDR3: CATPPLAGPVHTGELFF
V: TRBV24-1
size: .
J: TRBJ2-2
D: TRBD2

DNA: TGTGCCAGTAGTATAGGTCCCGGAGCGGGAGGTGTCGAGCAGTACTTC
CDR3: CASSIGPGAGGVEQYF
V: TRBV19
size: few
J: TRBJ2-7
D: TRBD2

DNA: TGCGCCAGCAGCTTGTTAGGGGGTGACACTGAAGCTTTCTTT
CDR3: CASSLLGGDTEAFF
V: TRBV5-1
size: .
J: TRBJ1-1
D: .

DNA: TGTGCCAGCAACGCGCTCCGGGGCCAAGAGACCCAGTACTTC
CDR3: CASNALRGQETQYF
V: TRBV11-3
size: .
J: TRBJ2-5
D: .

DNA: TGTGCCAGCAGGAGAGGACAGGGGGCGGATCGTGGCAATCAGCCCCAGCATTTT
CDR3: CASRRGQGADRGNQPQHF
V: TRBV2
size: .
J: TRBJ1-5
D: TRBD1

DNA: TGTGCCAGCACCCCCGGCAGGTCTGGAAACACCATATATTTT
CDR3: CASTPGRSGNTIYF
V: TRBV28
size: .
J: TRBJ1-3
D: .

DNA: TGCGCCAGCAGCCTGAGGACAGGGGCCTCCTACGAGCAGTACTTC
CDR3: CASSLRTGASYEQYF
V: TRBV5-1
size: .
J: TRBJ2-7
D: TRBD1

DNA: TGTGCCAGCAGTGAACCCAGCGGAGAGCAGTACTTC
CDR3: CASSEPSGEQYF
V: TRBV2
size: .
J: TRBJ2-7
D: .

DNA: TGTGCCAGCAGCCATTCACCGGGACAGGGGTACAATGAGCAGTTCTTC
CDR3: CASSHSPGQGYNEQFF
V: TRBV3-1/TRBV3-2
size: .
J: TRBJ2-1
D: TRBD1

DNA: TGCGCCAGCAGCCCCCGAACGCTACTCCAAGAGACCCAGTACTTC
CDR3: CASSPRTLLQETQYF
V: TRBV5-1
size: .
J: TRBJ2-5
D: .

DNA: TGTGCCACCAGTCAATCGGGACAGGGTGTCCGCTCCTACAATGAGCAGTTCTTC
CDR3: CATSQSGQGVRSYNEQFF
V: TRBV24-1
size: .
J: TRBJ2-1
D: TRBD1

DNA: TGTGCCAGCAGCCAAGTCCAGACCTACGAGCAGTACTTC
CDR3: CASSQVQTYEQYF
V: TRBV3-1/TRBV3-2
size: .
J: TRBJ2-7
D: .

DNA: TGTGCCTGGACCCCCTTAGCGGGAGGGTACAATGAGCAGTTCTTC
CDR3: CAWTPLAGGYNEQFF
V: TRBV30
size: .
J: TRBJ2-1
D: TRBD2

DNA: TGTGCCAGCAGGACCGGGACAGGGGGAAACAATGAGCAGTTCTTC
CDR3: CASRTGTGGNNEQFF
V: TRBV2
size: .
J: TRBJ2-1
D: TRBD1

DNA: TGTGCCAGCAGCTTGGGGCTCTCCTATAATTCACCCCTCCACTTT
CDR3: CASSLGLSYNSPLHF
V: TRBV5-6
size: .
J: TRBJ1-6
D: .

DNA: TGTGCCAGCAGTCAGGGGGGCTTGAACACTGAAGCTTTCTTT
CDR3: CASSQGGLNTEAFF
V: TRBV2
size: once
J: TRBJ1-1
D: TRBD1

DNA: TGTGCCAGCAGCCTCACGGGGGACCCACAGACCGGGGAGACCCAGTACTTC
CDR3: CASSLTGDPQTGETQYF
V: TRBV7-2
size: .
J: TRBJ2-5
D: .

DNA: TGTGCCAGCAGCTCTCCCCGCGGGGGCCACTATGGCTACACCTTC
CDR3: CASSSPRGGHYGYTF
V: TRBV11-3
size: .
J: TRBJ1-2
D: .

DNA: TGTGCCAGCAGCTTCACCCCGGGACAGAGTTATTCTTTCTATGGCTACACCTTC
CDR3: CASSFTPGQSYSFYGYTF
V: TRBV7-9
size: .
J: TRBJ1-2
D: TRBD1

DNA: TGTGCCAGCAGGCCTCGGGGGGACGAGCAGTACTTC
CDR3: CASRPRGDEQYF
V: TRBV6-5
size: .
J: TRBJ2-7
D: TRBD2

DNA: TGTGCCGTCCGAAGGGGTCCTAATGAAAAACTGTTTTTT
CDR3: CAVRRGPNEKLFF
V: TRBV6-5
size: .
J: TRBJ1-4
D: .

DNA: TGTGCCAGTAGTATGATCCGGGACAGGGGAACAGATACGCAGTATTTT
CDR3: CASSMIRDRGTDTQYF
V: TRBV19
size: .
J: TRBJ2-3
D: TRBD1

DNA: TGTGCCAGCGGGAGACTAGCGGAAGAGACCCAGTACTTC
CDR3: CASGRLAEETQYF
V: TRBV6-5
size: .
J: TRBJ2-5
D: TRBD2

DNA: TGTGCCAGCTCACCATATGAGCGGGCGAAAGAGACCCAGTACTTC
CDR3: CASSPYERAKETQYF
V: TRBV18
size: .
J: TRBJ2-5
D: .

DNA: TGCGCCAGCAGCTTGGTGACAGGGGGCTCAAGGACTGAAGCTTTCTTT
CDR3: CASSLVTGGSRTEAFF
V: TRBV5-1
size: .
J: TRBJ1-1
D: TRBD1

DNA: TGTGCCAGCAGTTTGAGTGGGGGCTCTCAGCCCCAGCATTTT
CDR3: CASSLSGGSQPQHF
V: TRBV28
size: .
J: TRBJ1-5
D: .

DNA: TGCGCCAGCAGCTTGACAGGGCTACCGAACACTGAAGCTTTCTTT
CDR3: CASSLTGLPNTEAFF
V: TRBV5-1
size: once
J: TRBJ1-1
D: .

DNA: TGTGCCAGCAGGGACAGGCAAGAGACCCAGTACTTC
CDR3: CASRDRQETQYF
V: TRBV28
size: .
J: TRBJ2-5
D: TRBD1

DNA: TGTGCCAGCAGTTTGGCAGGGGGCATTTTGAACACTGAAGCTTTCTTT
CDR3: CASSLAGGILNTEAFF
V: TRBV28
size: .
J: TRBJ1-1
D: TRBD1